One and the same sample provided the 18 T cell receptor beta chains below, sequenced in a study of shared clonotypes between healthy human individuals. Clones were read by immunoSEQ multiplex PCR, and TCRdb kept only the in-frame ones, dropping some. The sample shows some 2.1 million clones, roughly 95% of them seen only once. CD45RO-negative, CCR7-selected cells formed the naive CD8 fraction, which excluded terminally differentiated effector memory CD45RA+ cells. The sample taken for sequencing was naive CD8+ T cells sorted from blood. The receptors here all came from a man between 18 and 29 years old in good health.

With respect to this clone: The identical CDR3 is also encoded by other nucleotide sequences in the sample. V gene TRBV6-5 combines with J gene TRBJ1-2; D is possibly TRBD1 (5 bases). Germline CDR1 is MNHEY and CDR2 is SVGAGI. The length of the CDR3 is 13 residues. The germline V and J ends were trimmed by 2 bases and 4 bases, with 8 bases remaining between them. The chain's CDR3 is CASSYGGSYGYTF. The CDR3, as DNA: TGTGCCAGCAGTTACGGGGGGAGCTATGGCTACACCTTC.

The rearrangement links TRBV11-2 to TRBJ2-7, with D maybe TRBD1 (6 bases). CDR1 and CDR2 from the germline V gene are SGHAT and FQNNGV. The CDR3 covers 13 residues. V was pared by 8 bases and J by 4 bases, with 15 bases between. CDR3 nucleotides: TGTGCCAGCCCGCCGGGACATCCGTACGAGCAGTACTTC. Protein product: CASPPGHPYEQYF.

The V gene is TRBV6-5, the J gene TRBJ1-5, with no clear D. CDR1 MNHEY and CDR2 SVGAGI come from the germline V gene. V was trimmed by 4 bases and J by 0 bases, leaving 10 bases between them. The CDR3 extends over 15 amino acids. In DNA form, the CDR3 reads TGTGCCAGCAGTTTTGGTGCGTATAGCAATCAGCCCCAGCATTTT. Protein product: CASSFGAYSNQPQHF.

This chain links TRBV2 with TRBJ2-1; possibly TRBD1 for D (6 bases). This CDR3 is built from 15 residues. With 3 bases removed from V and 3 bases from J, the gap between germline ends came to 12 bases. The germline gives CDR1 SNHLY, CDR2 FYNNEI. The DNA for the CDR3 is TGTGCCAGCAGTGACCAGGGGTATTACTACAATGAGCAGTTCTTC. Its protein is CASSDQGYYYNEQFF.

The V gene is TRBV6-1, the J gene TRBJ1-5, with D hard to call. This CDR3 has 15 amino acids. Germline values: CDR1 MNHNS, CDR2 SASEGT. With 1 base removed from V and 0 bases from J, the gap between germline ends came to 7 bases. The CDR3 sequence is CASSEGHYSNQPQHF. The CDR3 bases are TGTGCCAGCAGTGAAGGTCATTATAGCAATCAGCCCCAGCATTTT.

The chain links TRBV4-1 to TRBJ2-7; 7 bases align to TRBD2. Trimming took 0 bases from V and 3 from J; bases not matched to a gene: 5. The CDR3 is made up of 15 amino acids. The V gene's germline CDR1 is MGHRA and CDR2 YSYEKL. The CDR3 DNA sequence: TGCGCCAGCAGCCAAGACCCCCTAGCGGTCTACGAGCAGTACTTC. It specifies CASSQDPLAVYEQYF.

J is TRBJ2-7 and V is TRBV6-5, with 11 bases that match TRBD2. J lost 4 bases, V lost 5 bases, and 4 bases had no gene match. Germline V gives CDR1 MNHEY, CDR2 SVGAGI. This CDR3 region has 14 residues. DNA of the CDR3: TGTGCCAGCAGTCCGTGGACTAGCGGGTACGAGCAGTACTTC. This translates into CASSPWTSGYEQYF.

The chain has TRBV5-1 and TRBJ2-7; 7 nucleotides line up with TRBD1. Germline V gene lookup returns CDR1 SGHRS and CDR2 YFSETQ. Losses at the gene ends were 2 bases for V and 7 bases for J; bases not matched to a gene: 9. This CDR3 spans 14 amino acids. CDR3 loop: CASSFGQDPLEQYF. The CDR3 bases are TGCGCCAGCAGCTTCGGACAGGACCCGCTGGAGCAGTACTTC.

Only one count was recorded for this clone. The chain is built from TRBV6-1 and TRBJ2-5; D is undetermined. The V and J ends lost 6 bases and 3 bases respectively, with 8 bases between them. The CDR3 sequence is 12 residues long. CDR1 and CDR2 from the germline V gene are MNHNS and SASEGT. CDR3 in amino acids: CASSPPEETQYF. DNA of the CDR3: TGTGCCAGCAGCCCCCCAGAAGAGACCCAGTACTTC.

This clone appeared a single time. V usage is TRBV21-1 and J usage is TRBJ1-2; the listed D gene, TRBD1, was not tested against the DNA. TRBV21-1 is shown as a pseudogene. The CDR3 consists of 12 residues. The CDR3 DNA is TGTGCCAGCAGCCCCCACAGGGTGTGCTACACCTTC. Its protein is CASSPHRVCYTF.

The chain links TRBV7-8 to TRBJ2-1; 7 bases line up with TRBD2. CDR3 size: 19 residues. J lost 2 bases, V lost 4 bases, and 17 bases had no gene match. The germline V gene encodes CDR1 SGHVS and CDR2 FQNEAQ. CDR3 loop: CASSSHPLIGGSTYNEQFF. As DNA, the CDR3 is TGTGCCAGCAGCTCCCACCCCCTTATCGGCGGGAGTACCTACAATGAGCAGTTCTTC.

Details on this clone: The sample holds other DNA sequences that translate to the same CDR3. The chain uses TRBV29-1 and TRBJ2-1; TRBD1 aligns across 8 bases. The germline gives CDR1 SQVTM, CDR2 ANQGSEA. This CDR3 contains 14 residues. V shed 1 base, J shed 2 bases, and the junction held 1 base outside the gene matches. In nucleotides, the CDR3 is TGCAGCGTTGAAGCAGGGGGCGCCTACAATGAGCAGTTCTTC. Translated, it gives CSVEAGGAYNEQFF.

Of note for this clone: The CDR3 carries no conserved terminal phenylalanine or tryptophan, so it likely arises from a read error. The limits of the CDR3 on the DNA are not certain, so only TCRdb's listed CDR3 is given. This chain uses TRBV23-1 with TRBJ2-7. TRBV23-1 is treated as an ORF (open reading frame) with a function not yet certain. The CDR3 is 9 amino acids long, termini counted. CDR3 region: CASSQPDRP.

The chain's CDR3 is CASSPGPGTNIQYF. The DNA for the CDR3 is TGTGCCAGCAGCCCAGGGCCGGGGACCAACATTCAGTACTTC. V and J are TRBV9 and TRBJ2-4; D could derive from TRBD1 or TRBD2 (5 bases each). Germline V gene sequence: CDR1 SGDLS, CDR2 YYNGEE. The CDR3 is 14 amino acids. Trimming took off 4 bases at V and 7 bases at J, with 15 bases between the two ends.

On this clone: In the same sample, other DNA sequences code for this CDR3. The J gene is TRBJ2-7, the V gene TRBV6-5; D gene uncertain. The CDR3 has 13 amino acids. Deletions cut 2 bases from V and 3 bases from J, with 8 bases between. In germline, CDR1 is MNHEY, CDR2 SVGAGI. The DNA for the CDR3 is TGTGCCAGCAGTTACCTAGAGAGCTACGAGCAGTACTTC. Protein product: CASSYLESYEQYF.

This rearrangement joins TRBV7-3 to TRBJ1-1; no reliable D call. Trimming removed 3 bases from V and 1 base from J, with 9 bases in between. CDR1 is SGHTA and CDR2 is FQGTGA in the germline V gene. The CDR3 runs to 14 residues. This CDR3 reads CASSFVCRNTEAFF. The DNA of the CDR3 is TGTGCCAGCAGCTTTGTCTGCAGGAACACTGAAGCTTTCTTT.

This chain uses TRBV2 with TRBJ1-1; possibly TRBD1 for D (5 bases). Trimming stripped 6 bases from V and 4 bases from J, with 18 bases between. The germline V gene encodes CDR1 SNHLY and CDR2 FYNNEI. The CDR3 is 15 residues long. This CDR3 is CASRADSVGGTEAFF. The CDR3 nucleotides are TGTGCCAGCAGAGCTGACAGCGTGGGGGGCACTGAAGCTTTCTTT.

The chain recombines TRBV6-6 with TRBJ2-1, with 13 bases aligning to TRBD2. V was pared by 0 bases and J by 9 bases, with 5 bases of the junction left unmatched. This CDR3 is built from 16 residues. Germline V gene data show CDR1 as MNHNY and CDR2 as SVGAGI (reference sequence). This CDR3 reads CASSYSGLAGASEQFF. For the CDR3, the DNA is TGTGCCAGCAGTTACTCTGGACTAGCGGGAGCCAGTGAGCAGTTCTTC.